The source of this TCR beta chain is a study of blood T cell repertoires in COVID-19. Whole-study context: Sites in the United States, Italy and Spain provided acute and convalescent COVID-19 samples. T cells, B-cell-depleted T cells, or PBMCs provided the cDNA or gDNA that served as material.

This table comes from immunoSEQ multiplex PCR, and its TCRdb copy is limited to in-frame clones, with some not included. The sample holds about 410,000 clones, 89% seen once. The Seattle site enrolled patients during active infection and followed them longitudinally. CDR3 length: 13 amino acids. V lost 4 bases and J lost 8, with 11 bases in between. Germline lookup yields CDR1 MGHDK and CDR2 SYGVNS. The sample was peripheral blood. This clonotype was sampled from a woman between 40 and 55 years old with COVID-19, enrolled during active disease. The chain employs TRBV25-1 and TRBJ1-4, with TRBD1 as a possible D gene (6 bases). CDR3 sequence (DNA): TGTGCCAGCAGTGCGGGGGGCCGGGAAAAACTGTTTTTT. Encoded protein: CASSAGGREKLFF.